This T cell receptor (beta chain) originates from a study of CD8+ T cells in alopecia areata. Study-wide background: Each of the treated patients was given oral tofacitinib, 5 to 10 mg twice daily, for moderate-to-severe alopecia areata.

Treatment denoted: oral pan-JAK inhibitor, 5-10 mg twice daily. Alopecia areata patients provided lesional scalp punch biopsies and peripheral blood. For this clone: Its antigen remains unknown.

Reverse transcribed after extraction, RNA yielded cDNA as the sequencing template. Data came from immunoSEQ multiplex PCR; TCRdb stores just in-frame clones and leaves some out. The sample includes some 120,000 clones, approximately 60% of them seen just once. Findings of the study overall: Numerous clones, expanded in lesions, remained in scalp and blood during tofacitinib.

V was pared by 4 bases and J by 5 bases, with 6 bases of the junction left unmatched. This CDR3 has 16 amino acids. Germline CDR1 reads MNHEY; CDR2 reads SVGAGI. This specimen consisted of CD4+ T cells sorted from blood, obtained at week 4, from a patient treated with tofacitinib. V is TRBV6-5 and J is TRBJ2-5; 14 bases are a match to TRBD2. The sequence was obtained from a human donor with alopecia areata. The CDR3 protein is CASSSTSGGARETQYF. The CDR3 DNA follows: TGTGCCAGCAGTTCGACTAGCGGGGGGGCGAGGGAGACCCAGTACTTC.